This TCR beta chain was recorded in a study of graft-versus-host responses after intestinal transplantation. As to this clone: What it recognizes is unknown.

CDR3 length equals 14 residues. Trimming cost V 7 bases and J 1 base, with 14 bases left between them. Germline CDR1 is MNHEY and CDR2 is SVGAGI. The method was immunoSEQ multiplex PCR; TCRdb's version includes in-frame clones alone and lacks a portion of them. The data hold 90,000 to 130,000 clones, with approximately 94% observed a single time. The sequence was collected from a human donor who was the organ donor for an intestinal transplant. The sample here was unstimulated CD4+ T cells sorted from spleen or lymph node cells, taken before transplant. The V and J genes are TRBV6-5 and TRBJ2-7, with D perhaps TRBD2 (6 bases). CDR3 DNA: TGTGCCAGCATGGGGCGGGGAGGTTCCTACGAGCAGTACTTC. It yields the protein CASMGRGGSYEQYF.